This T cell receptor (beta chain) is drawn from a study of cytomegalovirus exposure and HLA in healthy donors (dated by TCRdb to 2017 to 2019). A note on the overall study: The roughly 670 repertoires of the first cohort and the 95 to 150 validation repertoires were produced on the same platform, according to a later analysis. The study was designed to test whether signatures of past pathogen exposure could be identified by cataloging public T cell receptors. Along with the approximately 700-subject first cohort, a separate validation cohort of over a hundred different subjects was used. To predict cytomegalovirus infection status, the study brought together high-throughput TCR immunosequencing, statistical association of individual TCRs with disease status, and machine learning.

The library came from the immunoSEQ multiplex PCR assay. In the source study's methods: A statistical classification framework was built to diagnose cytomegalovirus status from the catalog of TCR beta chain sequences. Imported from immuneACCESS, the table was reduced by TCRdb to in-frame sequences with V and J called. These copies leave out some clones; in studies compared against another copy, an unresolved V gene accounts for under half, and the cause of the remainder is not known. That table furnishes V, J and clone size, whereas the DNA furnished D and trimming. The sample table records 50,000 to 80,000 clones; roughly 90% of these occur just once. Over 1.5% of the sample is taken by the ten largest. For this clone: Its antigen is still unknown. No much larger clonotype is one base removed from it; base qualities were not supplied.

Separate from the approximately 730-subject first cohort, the validation cohort of more than 90 subjects was the group to which the donors belonged. Study-wide conclusions, independent of this receptor: The authors suggested that the approach could potentially be extended to other disease states and immunological phenotypes. In vitro tests confirmed that three of the cytomegalovirus-associated TCR beta chains recognize cytomegalovirus antigens. All 120 or so repertoires were used to score co-occurrence in the validation cohort in a later analysis, because that analysis had no HLA typing for the cohort. The classifier was reported to diagnose cytomegalovirus status with high specificity and sensitivity in both the original and validation cohorts. The study gave a list of some 150 TCR beta chains associated with cytomegalovirus. Most TCR sequences were observed very rarely across donors, whereas some public TCRs were present in many individuals. Of the cluster scores, around 95% were above 0 in a later analysis, which found that TCRs clustered in the first cohort also tended to co-occur in the 120 validation repertoires.

Counted from cysteine to phenylalanine, this CDR3 has 14 amino acids. Only CDR3 DNA remains: 42 bases, in frame from the first base. Looking up the germline V gene (reference sequence) yields CDR1 GTSNPN and CDR2 SVGIG. V loses 3 bases at its end and J loses 12 bases; junction bases beyond the gene matches: 10. This receptor was obtained from a woman in her late teens or twenties in good health and CMV-seronegative. The rearrangement joined TRBV30 to TRBJ2-1, with 11 junctional bases fitting TRBD2. Sequenced material: PBMCs. CDR3 loop: CAWSPASGRLRQFF. The bases are TGTGCCTGGAGCCCGGCTAGCGGGAGGTTAAGGCAGTTCTTC.